This T cell receptor beta chain stems from a study of identical twins. Findings and caveats of the study: Out-of-frame sharing of TCR alpha in monozygotic twins was underestimated by models. Insertion counts were lower in abundant cord blood beta clonotypes, a trend that memory repertoires did not show.

With 4 bases removed from V and 0 bases from J, the gap between germline ends came to 25 bases. Germline CDR1 SGHRS, CDR2 YFSETQ. The CDR3 has 20 amino acids. MiXCR, applied by TCRdb to the 5' RACE reads, yields one record per CDR3 protein. The sample lists about 570,000 distinct CDR3 sequences; approximately 10% were seen once. In every case, the donor was a healthy Caucasian. This clonotype was observed many times. The antigen remains unidentified. These data were also reused for a study on yellow fever vaccine responses in identical twins.

The sequencing sample was made of PBMCs. V and J are TRBV5-1 and TRBJ2-2; no firm D call. The source is a woman aged 18-35 years in good health. CDR3 DNA sequence: TGCGCCAGCAGCCCATTCTGGACCAGATTAACTTTCGCGAACACCGGGGAGCTGTTTTTT. Protein product: CASSPFWTRLTFANTGELFF.